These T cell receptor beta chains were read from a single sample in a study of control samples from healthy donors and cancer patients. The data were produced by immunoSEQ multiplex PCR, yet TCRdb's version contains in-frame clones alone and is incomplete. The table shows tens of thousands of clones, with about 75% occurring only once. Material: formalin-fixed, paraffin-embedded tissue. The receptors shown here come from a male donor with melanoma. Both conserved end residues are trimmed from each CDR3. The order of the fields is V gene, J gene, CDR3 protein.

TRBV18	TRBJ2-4	ASSPPVALAKNIQY
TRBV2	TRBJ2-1	ASSVKGLAGGPVRNEQF
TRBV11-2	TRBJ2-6	ASSSTLEVSGANVLT
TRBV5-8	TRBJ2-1	ASSLLRGNEQF
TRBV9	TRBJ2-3	ASSVVGREDTQY
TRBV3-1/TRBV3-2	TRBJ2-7	ASSQGTLTYEQY
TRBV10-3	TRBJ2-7	AISGRTGTYEQY
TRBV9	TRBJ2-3	ASSVDQDTQY
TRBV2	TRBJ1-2	ASALNYGYT
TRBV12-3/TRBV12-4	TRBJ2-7	ASSTLQGNEQY
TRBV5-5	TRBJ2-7	ASSLVPGSSYEQY
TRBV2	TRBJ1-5	ASNQQGTGGQPQH
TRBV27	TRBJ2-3	ANSLRGQSTDTQY
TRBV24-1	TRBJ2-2	ATSDLRQGGTGELF
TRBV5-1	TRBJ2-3	ASSLVGSGGTDTQY
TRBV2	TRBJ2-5	AGRGLAGVETQY
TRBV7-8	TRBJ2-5	ASSSTGGAETQY